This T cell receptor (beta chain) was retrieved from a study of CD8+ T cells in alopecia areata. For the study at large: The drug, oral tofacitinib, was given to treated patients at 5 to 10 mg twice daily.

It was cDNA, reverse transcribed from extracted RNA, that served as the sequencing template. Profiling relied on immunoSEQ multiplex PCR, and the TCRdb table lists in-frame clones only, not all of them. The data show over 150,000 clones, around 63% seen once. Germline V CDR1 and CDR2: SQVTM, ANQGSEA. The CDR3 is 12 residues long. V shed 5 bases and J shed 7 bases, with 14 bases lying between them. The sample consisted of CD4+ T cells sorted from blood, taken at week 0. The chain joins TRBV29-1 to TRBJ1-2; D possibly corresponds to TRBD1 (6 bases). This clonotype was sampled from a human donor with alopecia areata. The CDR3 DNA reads TGCAGCGTTCGCAGGGGCGCGGCTGGCTACACCTTC. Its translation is CSVRRGAAGYTF.